This TCR beta chain appears in the sequencing data of a study of blood T cell repertoires in COVID-19. Looking at the study overall: Spain, Italy and the United States supplied samples that represented acute and convalescent COVID-19. Sample material is recorded as cDNA or gDNA derived from T cells, B-cell-depleted T cells, or PBMCs.

This table comes from immunoSEQ multiplex PCR, and its TCRdb copy is limited to in-frame clones, with some not included. This sample has about 200,000 clones; roughly 94% occur once, and the top ten carry approximately 0.69%. Germline V gives CDR1 SGHNT, CDR2 YYREEE (reference sequence). CDR3 size: 14 residues. Trimming took off 1 base at V and 4 bases at J, with 11 bases between the two ends. Seattle participants joined during active infection and were tracked over time. The receptor's source is a man aged 30 to 39 with COVID-19, enrolled during active disease. The V and J genes are TRBV5-4 and TRBJ2-5, with D perhaps TRBD1 (5 bases). Sequencing was carried out using peripheral blood. The CDR3 region is CASSLSGPRETQYF. DNA for the CDR3: TGTGCCAGCAGCTTGTCAGGGCCTCGAGAGACCCAGTACTTC.